This entry features one T cell receptor beta chain sequence. No antigen is known for it. This CDR3 comprises 15 residues. The germline V gene encodes CDR1 SGHRS and CDR2 YFSETQ. The germline V and J ends were trimmed by 0 bases and 7 bases, with 13 bases remaining between them. These data come from a study of beta chain features in type 1 diabetes. Study-level background: Over all samples combined, 90 million to 140 million sorted cells were examined. General study results and limits: Patients' naive, central memory and regulatory TCRB repertoires appeared more alike than those of healthy donors. All four CD4+ subsets of Type 1 diabetes patients contained TCRB CDR3s that were moderately but significantly shorter. Using cDNA template may skew counts toward highly expressing activated cells. Insertions at VDJ junctions were less frequent in type 1 diabetes patients. These patients also deleted more nucleotides at the same junctions.

Expressed TCRB transcripts were sequenced because the entire RNA isolate underwent reverse transcription. Clones were read by immunoSEQ multiplex PCR, and TCRdb kept only the in-frame ones, dropping some. The sample yields 680,000 or so clones, 13% seen once. The TCR originated in a young man with type 1 diabetes. Sequences were obtained from naive CD4+ T cells from blood. The chain has TRBV5-1 and TRBJ2-2; the D gene is possibly TRBD2 (5 bases). CDR3 DNA: TGCGCCAGCAGCTTGGACGCCCGGGATCACGGGGAGCTGTTTTTT. Translated, it gives CASSLDARDHGELFF.